This TCR beta chain was sequenced for a study of technical replicates of blood from several donors. Data came from immunoSEQ multiplex PCR; TCRdb stores just in-frame clones and leaves some out. The repertoire holds under 90,000 clones, more than 95% seen once, with approximately 0.14% in the top ten. The CDR3 extends over 17 amino acids. V was trimmed by 0 bases and J by 8 bases, leaving 22 bases between them. Germline assignment: CDR1 MGHRA and CDR2 YSYEKL. The sample was T cells isolated from PBMCs. V is TRBV4-1 and J is TRBJ1-2, with TRBD1 as a possible D gene (6 bases). The origin of this receptor is a human donor in good health. CDR3 in amino acids: CASSQDRGNRAGTGYTF. CDR3 coding DNA: TGCGCCAGCAGCCAAGATAGGGGAAACAGGGCCGGTACCGGCTACACCTTC.